This T cell receptor beta chain was captured by sequencing in a study of T cell responses to AZD1222 COVID-19 vaccine (dated by TCRdb to 2020 to 2023). At the level of the whole study: TCR sequencing was performed for more than 230 trial participants, of whom roughly 200 were given two doses of AZD1222 and around 26 were given two doses of MenACWY control vaccine. Trial participants were enrolled into age subgroups of 18-55, 56-69 and 70-plus years, which contained roughly 140, 27 and 60 TCR-sequenced participants, respectively. Here is what the overall study found, with its caveats: Only a handful of AZD1222 recipients were SARS-CoV-2 seropositive at baseline, limiting conclusions about previously exposed vaccinees. Because no samples from the day 14 peak response were available, repertoires could be characterized only after the peak T cell response. After two AZD1222 doses, both the breadth and the depth of spike-specific TCRs were significantly higher than at day 0 and than in MenACWY recipients. Participants were mostly white British, with more females than males. The authors suggested clonal diversity may have been underestimated. Reportedly, close to half of the unique spike-specific TCRs recognized epitopes lying outside the regions that are mutated in the B.1.351 and B.1.1.7 variants. Vaccine-associated CD4 TCRs spanned the whole spike protein, with dominant responses in regions 160-218 and 743-854. The 56-69-year group was small, and its depth increase did not reach significance, likely because of low power.

This specimen's time point label, per the study, means: about 28 days (+/-7) after the second vaccine dose. Because spike-specific TCR depth and breadth did not differ between the two schedules, AZD1222 recipients who got a second dose at roughly 4 weeks were pooled with those who got a second dose at roughly 12 weeks. Vaccinee samples came from UK trials COV001 and COV002, including a single-blind randomized controlled phase 2/3 trial of AZD1222 (ChAdOx1 nCoV-19) in healthy adults. For TCRbeta chain sequencing, PBMC samples from trial participants were taken at day 0 and at day 28 after the second dose. Trimmed from V: 7 bases; trimmed from J: 4 bases; junction bases lacking a gene match: 12. Inclusive of the bounding cysteine and phenylalanine, the CDR3 is 15 residues long. CDR3 DNA only is kept here, 45 bases in frame from base 1. The germline V gene (reference sequence) supplies CDR1 MNHEY and CDR2 SMNVEV.

A single count supports this clone. The target of this receptor is not known. No base-level quality is on record; no much larger clone is a single base apart. The CDR3 regions of human TCRbeta chains were analyzed by immunosequencing. Processing in the source paper ran as follows. TCRs in the repertoires were matched against a reference library of SARS-CoV-2-specific TCRs that had been generated with the MIRA antigen-specificity platform. Breadth was defined as the fraction of unique TCRs that were SARS-CoV-2-associated, and depth was defined as the fraction of total T cells that were SARS-CoV-2-associated. Each spike-specific TCR was assigned to its reactive spike region and to a CD4 or CD8 class using the MIRA data. Log10-transformed breadth and depth values were compared by one-way ANOVA with Sidak's multiple comparisons tests. TCRdb's version of the immuneACCESS table is confined to in-frame rearrangements and falls short of the full clone set. An unresolved V gene accounts for under half of the shortfall where checked; the remainder is of unknown origin. The V and J calls and clone size come from that table; D and trimming were worked out from the DNA. Present in this sample are tens of thousands of clones, 80% of which were seen just once. 47% of the sample rests with the top ten.

This clonotype was obtained from an adult who received the AZD1222 COVID-19 vaccine. The V and J segments used are TRBV27 and TRBJ2-5; 7 bases in the junction line up with TRBD1. Sequenced material: peripheral blood, taken 28 days after the second AZD1222 dose. The CDR3 amino acid sequence is: CASTAIDRVGETQYF. The bases are TGTGCCAGCACCGCGATAGACAGGGTGGGAGAGACCCAGTACTTC.